This T cell receptor (beta chain) was retrieved from a study of T cell clonotyping in hematopoietic cell transplantation. Study-wide results and caveats: Broader posttransplant TCR repertoire diversity was predicted by graft donor and pretransplant recipient Inverse Simpson Index values. At the given depth, recipient repertoires were over 97% de novo clonotypes. Pathologically expanded recipient clonotypes increased progressively from day 30 to day 180 as diversity fell. No sorting was done, leaving CD4 and CD8 contributions mixed.

Turning to this clone: The antigen remains undetermined.

Assay used: immunoSEQ multiplex PCR; TCRdb lists only in-frame clones, some missing. The sample has 65,000 to 75,000 clones; 90% to 95% are singletons. The length of the CDR3 is 13 residues. In germline, CDR1 is MDHEN, CDR2 SYDVKM. With 9 bases removed from V and 7 bases from J, the gap between germline ends came to 18 bases. The chain is built from TRBV28 and TRBJ1-2; D remains ambiguous. This clonotype was obtained from a middle-aged man in good health. Some clones in this sample may be carry-over from other donors' samples. What was sequenced was peripheral blood mononuclear cells. The CDR3 bases are TGTGCCAGTACTCGGTTGGGAGGATTTGGCTACACCTTC. Translation gives CASTRLGGFGYTF.